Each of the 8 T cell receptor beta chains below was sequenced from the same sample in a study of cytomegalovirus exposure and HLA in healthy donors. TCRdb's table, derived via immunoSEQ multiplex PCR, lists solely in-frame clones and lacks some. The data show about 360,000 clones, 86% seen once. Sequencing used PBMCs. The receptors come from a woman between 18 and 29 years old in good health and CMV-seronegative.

The CDR3 DNA is TGCGCCAGCAGCCAAGATCCAGGGAACAATCAGCCCCAGCATTTT. This gives the protein CASSQDPGNNQPQHF. J is TRBJ1-5 and V is TRBV4-1; TRBD1 is a possible D gene (5 bases). Germline-derived CDR1 and CDR2 are MGHRA and YSYEKL. This CDR3 spans 15 amino acids. The V end was cut by 0 bases, the J end by 3 bases, with 9 bases between.

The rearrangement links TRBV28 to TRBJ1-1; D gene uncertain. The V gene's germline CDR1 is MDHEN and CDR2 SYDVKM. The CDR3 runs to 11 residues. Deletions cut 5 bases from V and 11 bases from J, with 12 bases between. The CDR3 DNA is TGTGCCAGCAGTCCCGGACCGGGGGCTTTCTTT. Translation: CASSPGPGAFF.

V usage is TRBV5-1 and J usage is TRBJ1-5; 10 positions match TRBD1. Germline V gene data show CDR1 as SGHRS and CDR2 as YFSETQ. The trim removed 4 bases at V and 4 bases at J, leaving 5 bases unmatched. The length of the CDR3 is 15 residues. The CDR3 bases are TGCGCCAGCAGCGCCGGGACAGGGGTTAATCAGCCCCAGCATTTT. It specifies CASSAGTGVNQPQHF.

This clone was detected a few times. CDR3 nucleotides: TGTGCCAGTAGTATACGCCTAGCGGACCTGGAGCAGTTCTTC. Its protein product is CASSIRLADLEQFF. The genes are TRBV19 and TRBJ2-1, with 7 bases aligning to TRBD2. The J segment lost 10 bases and the V segment lost 2 bases, leaving 8 bases of the junction unmatched. Germline V CDR1 and CDR2: LNHDA, SQIVND (reference sequence). The CDR3 length is 14 residues.

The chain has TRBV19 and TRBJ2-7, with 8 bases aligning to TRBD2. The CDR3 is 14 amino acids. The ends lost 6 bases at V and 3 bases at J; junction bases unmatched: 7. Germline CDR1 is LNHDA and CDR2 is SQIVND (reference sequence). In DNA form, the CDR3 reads TGTGCCAGTAGCTCAAGCGGGAGCAGCTACGAGCAGTACTTC. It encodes CASSSSGSSYEQYF.

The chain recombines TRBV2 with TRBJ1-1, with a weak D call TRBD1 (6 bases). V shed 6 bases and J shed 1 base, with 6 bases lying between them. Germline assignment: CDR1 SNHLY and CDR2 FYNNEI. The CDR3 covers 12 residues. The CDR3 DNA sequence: TGTGCCAGCAGGACAGGGAACACTGAAGCTTTCTTT. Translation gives CASRTGNTEAFF.

The CDR3 DNA sequence: TGTGCCAGCAACTCCGGGTGGAAGGTCACTGAAGCTTTCTTT. This translates into CASNSGWKVTEAFF. The V and J genes are TRBV6-1 and TRBJ1-1; D is unresolved. The ends were cut back, 7 bases at V and 4 bases at J, with 16 bases in the middle. There are 14 residues in the CDR3. Germline lookup yields CDR1 MNHNS and CDR2 SASEGT.

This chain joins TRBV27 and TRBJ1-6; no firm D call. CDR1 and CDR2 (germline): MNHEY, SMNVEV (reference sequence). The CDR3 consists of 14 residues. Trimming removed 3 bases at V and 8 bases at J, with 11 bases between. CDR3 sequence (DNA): TGTGCCAGCAGTTTTGGAGGAGGTGATTCACCCCTCCACTTT. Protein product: CASSFGGGDSPLHF.